This is a list of T cell receptor beta chains from one sample in a study of healthy donors' naive CD4 and CD8 T cells. TCRdb passed the reads through MiXCR, listing each CDR3 protein once. The table includes approximately 200,000 distinct CDR3 sequences, 74% detected once. Material for sequencing was naive CD4+ and CD8+ T cells sorted from blood, pooled from several donors. The receptor source for this set is a pool of human donors in good health; the sample pools cells from several healthy donors. Both conserved end residues are part of each CDR3. The D gene is left open where the match is weak. Clone size is shown for a subset of rows, as once, few, many or a class of expanded clone.

TRBV6-4	-	-	TRBJ1-1	CASRQSGDTEAFF	TGTGCCAGCAGGCAGAGCGGGGACACTGAAGCTTTCTTT
TRBV6-5	-	-	TRBJ2-3	CASSTNTDTQYF	TGTGCCAGCAGCACGAACACAGATACGCAGTATTTT
TRBV5-1	once	-	TRBJ1-2	CASSGEGPQGYTF	TGCGCCAGCAGCGGGGAGGGGCCTCAAGGCTACACCTTC
TRBV5-1	-	-	TRBJ2-7	CASSSRTDLYEQYF	TGCGCCAGCAGCTCCCGGACCGATCTCTACGAGCAGTACTTC
TRBV5-6	few	-	TRBJ2-3	CASSPLQRASTDTQYF	TGTGCCAGCAGCCCCTTACAGAGGGCTAGCACAGATACGCAGTATTTT
TRBV6-2/TRBV6-3	once	-	TRBJ1-1	CASTNRARNTEAFF	TGTGCCAGCACGAACCGGGCCCGGAACACTGAAGCTTTCTTT
TRBV6-5	-	-	TRBJ2-5	CASRSEQNFGETQYF	TGTGCCAGCAGATCCGAGCAGAACTTTGGGGAGACCCAGTACTTC
TRBV30	few	TRBD1	TRBJ1-2	CAWTRSGQTYGYTF	TGTGCCTGGACCCGCTCGGGACAGACGTATGGCTACACCTTC
TRBV13	-	TRBD1	TRBJ2-5	CASSSGTGVETQYF	TGTGCCAGCAGCAGCGGGACAGGGGTTGAGACCCAGTACTTC
TRBV18	-	TRBD1	TRBJ2-5	CASSPRDSLGETQYF	TGTGCCAGCTCACCTCGGGACAGCTTGGGAGAGACCCAGTACTTC